A selection of T cell receptor beta chains follows, all from one sample in a study of control samples from healthy donors and cancer patients. Sequencing was performed with immunoSEQ multiplex PCR; in TCRdb, only in-frame clones are kept and a portion is missing. The sample lists roughly 160,000 clones, 96% occurring once. Sequenced input: blood. The receptor source for this set is a woman in her twenties or thirties in good health. The CDR3 runs from the conserved cysteine through the conserved F or W. D genes are given only for firm matches. Clone size is given for some rows only: seen once, a few or many times, or a class if the clone is expanded.

size	V	J	D	CDR3	DNA
-	TRBV6-5	TRBJ2-2	-	CASSTAGGHFGELFF	TGTGCCAGCAGCACCGCCGGGGGACACTTCGGGGAGCTGTTTTTT
-	TRBV7-2	TRBJ1-5	-	CASSPGRFHQPQHF	TGTGCCAGCAGCCCCGGACGGTTCCATCAGCCCCAGCATTTT
-	TRBV7-9	TRBJ2-7	-	CASRLAELTYEQYF	TGTGCCAGCAGACTCGCGGAGCTCACCTACGAGCAGTACTTC
-	TRBV27	TRBJ1-2	-	CASRAGQRALYGYTF	TGTGCCAGCAGAGCTGGACAGAGAGCCTTGTATGGCTACACCTTC
-	TRBV11-2	TRBJ1-2	-	CASHNDTTYGYTF	TGTGCCAGCCATAACGACACTACCTATGGCTACACCTTC
-	TRBV6-5	TRBJ2-7	TRBD1	CAAKQGLTSYEQYF	TGTGCCGCCAAACAGGGGCTTACCTCCTACGAGCAGTACTTC
-	TRBV28	TRBJ2-7	-	CASSSQGAWVEQYF	TGTGCCAGCAGCTCCCAGGGAGCCTGGGTCGAGCAGTACTTC
once	TRBV18	TRBJ2-1	-	CASSITRLGGSYNEQFF	TGTGCCAGCTCTATCACCAGACTAGGAGGCTCCTACAATGAGCAGTTCTTC
-	TRBV6-1	TRBJ2-6	-	CASRERTGFGANVLTF	TGTGCCAGCAGAGAAAGGACCGGGTTTGGGGCCAACGTCCTGACTTTC
once	TRBV24-1	TRBJ2-3	-	CATSDLRDTQYF	TGTGCCACCAGTGATTTGCGGGATACGCAGTATTTT
-	TRBV5-1	TRBJ2-7	-	CASSASLQYEQYF	TGCGCCAGCAGCGCATCTTTACAGTACGAGCAGTACTTC
-	TRBV19	TRBJ2-7	TRBD1	CASSPQGNLYEQYF	TGTGCCAGTAGTCCACAGGGGAACCTTTACGAGCAGTACTTC
-	TRBV7-2	TRBJ1-5	-	CASSLASGRAQHF	TGTGCCAGCAGCTTAGCCTCAGGGAGGGCCCAGCATTTT
-	TRBV5-1	TRBJ2-3	-	CASSTSVKGTDTQYF	TGCGCCAGCAGCACGTCAGTTAAAGGCACAGATACGCAGTATTTT
-	TRBV5-1	TRBJ2-7	-	CASSLDGQNYEQYF	TGCGCCAGCAGCTTGGATGGACAGAACTACGAGCAGTACTTC
-	TRBV3-1/TRBV3-2	TRBJ2-3	-	CASRYPGGAQYF	TGTGCCAGCAGGTACCCCGGGGGCGCGCAGTATTTT
-	TRBV11-2	TRBJ2-4	TRBD1	CASSLGQGASKNIQYF	TGTGCCAGCAGCCTAGGGCAGGGGGCGAGCAAAAACATTCAGTACTTC
-	TRBV28	TRBJ2-3	TRBD1	CASSSAGQGTDTQYF	TGTGCCAGCAGTTCGGCGGGACAGGGCACAGATACGCAGTATTTT
-	TRBV2	TRBJ1-5	-	CASSSQTNSNQPQHF	TGTGCCAGCAGTTCACAGACAAATAGCAATCAGCCCCAGCATTTT
-	TRBV12-3/TRBV12-4	TRBJ1-2	-	CASTPAPHYGYTF	TGTGCCAGCACCCCCGCACCTCACTATGGCTACACCTTC
-	TRBV24-1	TRBJ2-1	TRBD2	CATSDLTSGHEQFF	TGTGCCACCAGTGATTTAACTAGCGGGCATGAGCAGTTCTTC
-	TRBV19	TRBJ2-1	TRBD2	CASSIDILAGEAYNEQFF	TGTGCCAGTAGTATAGATATACTAGCGGGGGAGGCCTACAATGAGCAGTTCTTC
-	TRBV2	TRBJ1-1	-	CASSFNMNTEAFF	TGTGCCAGCAGTTTTAATATGAACACTGAAGCTTTCTTT
-	TRBV6-5	TRBJ1-6	-	CASSSSGTRIESPLHF	TGTGCCAGCAGTTCCTCCGGGACACGAATCGAGTCACCCCTCCACTTT
-	TRBV10-3	TRBJ2-2	TRBD1	CAISERTGQGSNTGELFF	TGTGCCATCAGTGAGAGAACTGGACAGGGTTCGAACACCGGGGAGCTGTTTTTT
-	TRBV7-9	TRBJ2-7	TRBD1	CASSRGGASNEQYF	TGTGCCAGCAGTAGAGGGGGCGCGAGCAACGAGCAGTACTTC
-	TRBV14	TRBJ2-7	-	CASSHSPYEQYF	TGTGCCAGCAGCCATTCCCCCTACGAGCAGTACTTC
-	TRBV24-1	TRBJ2-2	-	CATKASANTGELFF	TGTGCCACCAAGGCTAGCGCCAACACCGGGGAGCTGTTTTTT
-	TRBV5-1	TRBJ2-1	TRBD2	CASSLAPSGMYNEQFF	TGCGCCAGCAGCTTGGCGCCTAGCGGGATGTACAATGAGCAGTTCTTC
-	TRBV4-1	TRBJ1-5	-	CASSQDLRQPQHF	TGCGCCAGCAGCCAAGATTTGAGACAGCCCCAGCATTTT
-	TRBV7-7	TRBJ2-1	TRBD1	CASSSDRGGYNEQFF	TGTGCTAGCAGCTCAGACAGGGGAGGATACAATGAGCAGTTCTTC
-	TRBV19	TRBJ1-1	-	CASSTGQLMNTEAFF	TGTGCCAGTAGTACCGGACAACTTATGAACACTGAAGCTTTCTTT
-	TRBV28	TRBJ2-1	-	CASSLLGFSYNEQFF	TGTGCCAGCAGTTTATTGGGATTCTCCTACAATGAGCAGTTCTTC
-	TRBV6-5	TRBJ1-2	-	CASRAGTSYGYTF	TGTGCCAGCAGGGCCGGGACGTCCTATGGCTACACCTTC
-	TRBV7-9	TRBJ1-2	TRBD1	CASSLAQGAKDGYTF	TGTGCCAGCAGCTTAGCGCAGGGGGCAAAGGATGGCTACACCTTC
-	TRBV4-1	TRBJ2-7	-	CASSQDSLRGGPTYEQYF	TGCGCCAGCAGCCAAGATAGTCTACGTGGCGGACCCACCTACGAGCAGTACTTC
-	TRBV21-1	TRBJ1-1	-	CASSKGPQGPPMNTEAFF	TGTGCCAGCAGCAAAGGACCACAGGGGCCACCCATGAACACTGAAGCTTTCTTT
-	TRBV29-1	TRBJ1-1	TRBD1	CSVADRGIGTEAFF	TGCAGCGTTGCCGACAGGGGAATTGGGACTGAAGCTTTCTTT
-	TRBV2	TRBJ2-1	TRBD2	CASRAVAGGYNEQFF	TGTGCCAGCAGGGCAGTAGCGGGGGGCTACAATGAGCAGTTCTTC
-	TRBV7-2	TRBJ1-6	-	CASSPRIPSSYNSPLHF	TGTGCCAGCAGCCCGCGGATTCCGAGCTCCTATAATTCACCCCTCCACTTT
few	TRBV21-1	TRBJ2-7	-	CASSRLAGSYEQYF	TGTGCCAGCAGCAGACTAGCGGGATCCTACGAGCAGTACTTC
-	TRBV28	TRBJ2-5	-	CASSSLPPEDETQYF	TGTGCCAGCAGTTCCCTCCCACCTGAAGACGAGACCCAGTACTTC
-	TRBV9	TRBJ1-6	-	CASSVDQGGSYNSPLHF	TGTGCCAGCAGCGTAGACCAAGGGGGCTCCTATAATTCACCCCTCCACTTT
-	TRBV19	TRBJ2-3	TRBD2	CASSISSGGTDTQYF	TGTGCCAGTAGTATAAGTAGCGGGGGCACAGATACGCAGTATTTT
-	TRBV6-5	TRBJ1-2	TRBD1	CASSRQGQLLQGYTF	TGTGCCAGCAGTCGCCAGGGACAGCTCCTCCAAGGCTACACCTTC
-	TRBV9	TRBJ1-1	-	CASSVGALLGDTEAFF	TGTGCCAGCAGCGTAGGAGCCCTTTTAGGAGATACTGAAGCTTTCTTT
-	TRBV5-4	TRBJ2-7	TRBD2	CASSASGRESYEQYF	TGTGCCAGCAGCGCAAGCGGGAGGGAGTCCTACGAGCAGTACTTC
-	TRBV3-1/TRBV3-2	TRBJ2-3	-	CASGDGDTDTQYF	TGTGCCAGCGGGGACGGGGACACAGATACGCAGTATTTT
-	TRBV28	TRBJ1-5	TRBD1	CASSEQGAGVSNQPQHF	TGTGCCAGCAGTGAGCAGGGGGCAGGGGTTAGCAATCAGCCCCAGCATTTT
-	TRBV18	TRBJ1-6	TRBD1	CASSPRDSYNSPLHF	TGTGCCAGCTCACCCCGGGACAGCTATAATTCACCCCTCCACTTT